These T cell receptor beta chains were read from a single sample in a study of blood T cell repertoires in COVID-19. Only in-frame clones appear in the TCRdb table, and some are missing; sequencing was by immunoSEQ multiplex PCR. This table holds 350,000 to 450,000 clones, roughly 88% found once. Sequencing was done on a sample of PBMCs or T cells enriched from blood (not recorded which). These receptors were collected from a woman between 18 and 30 years old who had been exposed to COVID-19. Both conserved end residues are part of each CDR3. D genes are given only for firm matches. Expanded clones are given a class, and other clones once, few, many or no size at all.

>TRBV6-5|-|TRBJ2-7|-
TGTGCCAGCAGTTTGGACAGCAACTACGAGCAGTACTTC
CASSLDSNYEQYF
>TRBV6-5|once|TRBJ2-7|TRBD1
TGTGCCAGCAGAAACGGACAGGGTGAACCCTACGAGCAGTACTTC
CASRNGQGEPYEQYF
>TRBV29-1|-|TRBJ1-4|TRBD1
TGCAGCGTTGAACTGGGCCAGGGGGCAGGTGAAAAACTGTTTTTT
CSVELGQGAGEKLFF
>TRBV7-6|-|TRBJ2-5|TRBD2
TGTGCCAGCAGCTTAAGTTCAGGAAGCGGGGGCCAAGAGACCCAGTACTTC
CASSLSSGSGGQETQYF
>TRBV24-1|-|TRBJ2-7|TRBD1
TGTGCCACACAGGGGGACGCCTACGAGCAGTACTTC
CATQGDAYEQYF
>TRBV28|-|TRBJ1-2|-
TGTGCCAGCAGTCTACAGGGTTCTAAGGGGGGCTACACCTTC
CASSLQGSKGGYTF
>TRBV19|-|TRBJ2-2|-
TGTGCCAGTAGTCCTAACCAAGAGACCGGGGAGCTGTTTTTT
CASSPNQETGELFF
>TRBV7-2|-|TRBJ1-1|-
TGTGCCAGCAGCGGAAAACAGGGGAACACTGAAGCTTTCTTT
CASSGKQGNTEAFF
>TRBV29-1|-|TRBJ2-7|TRBD1
TGCAGCGTTGCTCCGAGACAGGGGGCCTACGAGCAGTACTTC
CSVAPRQGAYEQYF
>TRBV29-1|-|TRBJ1-1|-
TGCAGCGTTGGGGACATGGGAGCTGAAGCTTTCTTT
CSVGDMGAEAFF
>TRBV5-1|few|TRBJ2-5|TRBD2
TGCGCCAGCAGCTTGGGGGCTAGCGGGGCGCAAGAGACCCAGTACTTC
CASSLGASGAQETQYF
>TRBV28|-|TRBJ2-1|TRBD2
TGTGCCAGCAGTTTGGACGGGGGGGCCGCAAATGAGCAGTTCTTC
CASSLDGGAANEQFF
>TRBV27|-|TRBJ2-5|TRBD2
TGTGCCAGCGCCCAGGGACTAGCGGGGGGGCGAGGGACCCAGTACTTC
CASAQGLAGGRGTQYF
>TRBV5-4|-|TRBJ2-1|TRBD2
TGTGCCAGCAGCTTCGCCAAGCGGGGGGACACTGAGCAGTTCTTC
CASSFAKRGDTEQFF
>TRBV19|-|TRBJ2-4|TRBD2
TGTGCCAGTAGTTCGGCGCGGGAGGGCCTAGTCAAAAACATTCAGTACTTC
CASSSAREGLVKNIQYF
>TRBV6-1|-|TRBJ1-2|-
TGTGCCAGCAGTGAACGGGGAGACTATGGCTACACCTTC
CASSERGDYGYTF
>TRBV29-1|-|TRBJ1-1|TRBD1
TGCAGCGTTGCCCGACAGGGGAACACTGAAGCTTTCTTT
CSVARQGNTEAFF
>TRBV6-5|-|TRBJ1-2|-
TGTGCCAGCAGTTATTCCCCCGGGAGCGGGGAGGGCTACACCTTC
CASSYSPGSGEGYTF
>TRBV4-1|-|TRBJ2-4|TRBD1
TGCGCCAGCAGCCAAGATTGGGACAGGGGGAGAACCAAAAACATTCAGTACTTC
CASSQDWDRGRTKNIQYF
>TRBV5-1|-|TRBJ2-1|TRBD2
TGCGCCAGCAGCTTGGGACTAGCGGGAGGCTCCGACAATGAGCAGTTCTTC
CASSLGLAGGSDNEQFF
>TRBV6-1|few|TRBJ2-7|TRBD2
TGTGCCAGCAGTGAAGGCCTAGCGGTAGCGAACGAGCAGTACTTC
CASSEGLAVANEQYF
>TRBV28|-|TRBJ2-1|-
TGTGCCAGCAGTTTTAGTTCGGGGAATGAGCAGTTCTTC
CASSFSSGNEQFF
>TRBV13|-|TRBJ1-4|-
TGTGCCAGCAGCTTAGCAGGGAAGGGGGCAACTAATGAAAAACTGTTTTTT
CASSLAGKGATNEKLFF
>TRBV6-5|-|TRBJ1-3|-
TGTGCCAGCAGGCAACGACGTGCTCGGGAAAACACCATATATTTT
CASRQRRARENTIYF
>TRBV4-1|-|TRBJ1-2|TRBD1
TGCGCCAGCAGCCAGCAACCGGGACAGGGTTTCTATGGCTACACCTTC
CASSQQPGQGFYGYTF
>TRBV6-5|-|TRBJ1-1|-
TGTGCCAGCAGTTACCGGGATCAGGTCGAAGCTTTCTTT
CASSYRDQVEAFF
>TRBV7-9|-|TRBJ1-2|TRBD1
TGTGCCAGCAGCATACCGACAGGGAATGGCTACACCTTC
CASSIPTGNGYTF
>TRBV5-1|-|TRBJ2-4|TRBD1
TGCGCCAGCAGCTTGGGGGGGACAGGATCTAACATTCAGTACTTC
CASSLGGTGSNIQYF
>TRBV11-2|-|TRBJ1-1|-
TGTGCCAGCAGCTCGGAACCCACTACAAGGCCGAACACTGAAGCTTTCTTT
CASSSEPTTRPNTEAFF
>TRBV25-1|-|TRBJ2-2|-
TGTGCCAGCAGTGAATTTTCTATTCGGTCCGGGGAGCTGTTTTTT
CASSEFSIRSGELFF
>TRBV18|-|TRBJ2-3|-
TGTGCCAGCTCACCAAGACAGATGACAGATACGCAGTATTTT
CASSPRQMTDTQYF
>TRBV20-1|-|TRBJ1-6|-
TGCAGTGCTAGTCTTTCAGGTTACTATAATTCACCCCTCCACTTT
CSASLSGYYNSPLHF
>TRBV5-5|-|TRBJ2-5|-
TGTGCCAGCAGCTTTTATACAGGTCAAGAGACCCAGTACTTC
CASSFYTGQETQYF
>TRBV3-1/TRBV3-2|-|TRBJ2-7|-
TGTGCCAGCAGCCCCCCTGCAGGGTCCTACGAGCAGTACTTC
CASSPPAGSYEQYF
>TRBV19|-|TRBJ2-7|-
TGTGCCAGTAGTCGGGGCGGGGAGAGCTACGAGCAGTACTTC
CASSRGGESYEQYF
>TRBV4-2|-|TRBJ2-2|-
TGTGCCAGCAGCCAAGGGCAGGTCAACACCGGGGAGCTGTTTTTT
CASSQGQVNTGELFF